A selection of T cell receptor beta chains follows, all from one sample in a study of response to subunit inactivated influenza vaccine. MiXCR, applied by TCRdb to the RT-PCR reads, yields one record per CDR3 protein. This table holds roughly 570,000 distinct CDR3 sequences, approximately 15% found once. The sequencing here drew on PBMCs from blood, taken roughly 12 days after vaccination. These receptors originate from a man in his forties or fifties who received an inactivated influenza vaccine. CDR3s include the opening cysteine and the closing phenylalanine or tryptophan. Fields, in order: D gene, CDR3 length, clone size, V gene, J gene, CDR3 DNA, CDR3 protein. D genes are given only for firm matches. Rows may omit the clone size; those that give it use once, few, many or a size class.

D: .
length: 12
size: few
V: TRBV30
J: TRBJ2-7
DNA: TGTGCCTGGAGGGGACTGTCTTACGAGCAGTACTTC
CDR3: CAWRGLSYEQYF

D: .
length: 15
size: .
V: TRBV6-1
J: TRBJ2-5
DNA: TGTGCCAGCAGAGCCTTGGACAGTCGCCAAGAGACCCAGTACTTC
CDR3: CASRALDSRQETQYF

D: TRBD1
length: 14
size: .
V: TRBV7-2
J: TRBJ2-2
DNA: TGTGCCAGCAGCTTAGACAGGGGGGCCGGGGAGCTGTTTTTT
CDR3: CASSLDRGAGELFF

D: .
length: 14
size: few
V: TRBV7-2
J: TRBJ2-3
DNA: TGTGCCAGCAGCCGGGGGCCTTACACAGATACGCAGTATTTT
CDR3: CASSRGPYTDTQYF

D: TRBD1
length: 15
size: few
V: TRBV18
J: TRBJ1-6
DNA: TGTGCCAGCTCACTGGACAGGGGAGATAATTCACCCCTCCACTTT
CDR3: CASSLDRGDNSPLHF

D: TRBD2
length: 17
size: few
V: TRBV9
J: TRBJ2-3
DNA: TGTGCCAGCAGCCCACCGGGACTAGCGGGAGGGAGAGATACGCAGTATTTT
CDR3: CASSPPGLAGGRDTQYF

D: .
length: 16
size: few
V: TRBV5-1
J: TRBJ1-2
DNA: TGCGCCAGCAGCCGGAAAACGGATGGGGCCGGGTATGGCTACACCTTC
CDR3: CASSRKTDGAGYGYTF

D: .
length: 14
size: few
V: TRBV20-1
J: TRBJ2-3
DNA: TGCAGTGCTAGAGGTCAGCCTAGCACAGATACGCAGTATTTT
CDR3: CSARGQPSTDTQYF

D: .
length: 13
size: .
V: TRBV3-1
J: TRBJ2-7
DNA: TGTGCCAGCAGCCACGGGACCAGGATTGAGCAGTACTTC
CDR3: CASSHGTRIEQYF

D: .
length: 12
size: .
V: TRBV20-1
J: TRBJ2-7
DNA: TGCAGTGCTCCGGACGTAGCGTACGAGCAGTACTTC
CDR3: CSAPDVAYEQYF

D: .
length: 14
size: many
V: TRBV5-1
J: TRBJ2-3
DNA: TGTGCCAGCAGTTTAACAGCGGGCACAGATACGCAGTATTTT
CDR3: CASSLTAGTDTQYF

D: TRBD2
length: 16
size: .
V: TRBV9
J: TRBJ2-3
DNA: TGTGCCAGCAGCGTAGGCTCCAGCGGGAGCTCAGATACGCAGTATTTT
CDR3: CASSVGSSGSSDTQYF

D: .
length: 13
size: few
V: TRBV28
J: TRBJ2-7
DNA: TGTGCCAGCAGCTTCTGGGGTTCCTACGAGCAGTACTTC
CDR3: CASSFWGSYEQYF

D: TRBD2
length: 20
size: few
V: TRBV6-2/TRBV6-3
J: TRBJ2-4
DNA: TGTGCCAGCAGGCCAGGGGGACTAGCGGGGCTCCTGGTGTCCAAAAACATTCAGTACTTC
CDR3: CASRPGGLAGLLVSKNIQYF

D: TRBD2
length: 18
size: few
V: TRBV11-2
J: TRBJ2-3
DNA: TGTGCCAGCAGCTTAGACGCGGCTAGCGGGAGTTGGCCAGATACGCAGTATTTT
CDR3: CASSLDAASGSWPDTQYF

D: .
length: 16
size: .
V: TRBV27
J: TRBJ2-1
DNA: TGTGCCAGCAGTTCCCCCTGGGGGGTCGGGAACAATGAGCAGTTCTTC
CDR3: CASSSPWGVGNNEQFF

D: TRBD1
length: 12
size: few
V: TRBV29-1
J: TRBJ1-3
DNA: TGCAGCGCACAGGGGGCTGGAAACACCATATATTTT
CDR3: CSAQGAGNTIYF

D: .
length: 15
size: few
V: TRBV6-5
J: TRBJ1-1
DNA: TGTGCCAGCAGTTACTCGATCGACAGCACCACTGAAGCTTTCTTT
CDR3: CASSYSIDSTTEAFF

D: .
length: 16
size: .
V: TRBV19
J: TRBJ2-1
DNA: TGTGCCAGTAGTATCTTACTCTCGTTGGGAAACAATGAGCAGTTCTTC
CDR3: CASSILLSLGNNEQFF

D: .
length: 15
size: many
V: TRBV12-3/TRBV12-4
J: TRBJ1-1
DNA: TGTGCCAGCAGCGGGACCTTGAGCCTGAACACTGAAGCTTTCTTT
CDR3: CASSGTLSLNTEAFF

D: TRBD2
length: 19
size: many
V: TRBV11-3
J: TRBJ2-3
DNA: TGTGCCAGCAGCTTAGTAATGAGAGGGACTAGCGGCCGCACAGATACGCAGTATTTT
CDR3: CASSLVMRGTSGRTDTQYF

D: .
length: 13
size: .
V: TRBV30
J: TRBJ2-5
DNA: TGTGCCTGGAGTGTAGTAAACCAAGAGACCCAGTACTTC
CDR3: CAWSVVNQETQYF

D: .
length: 13
size: few
V: TRBV6-2/TRBV6-3
J: TRBJ2-7
DNA: TGTGCCAGCAGGAGACAGGCCGCCTACGAGCAGTACTTC
CDR3: CASRRQAAYEQYF

D: TRBD2
length: 16
size: many
V: TRBV18
J: TRBJ2-1
DNA: TGTGCCAGCTCCCCCGGACTAGCGGGGGGGTGGAATGAGCAGTTCTTC
CDR3: CASSPGLAGGWNEQFF